The rows below give T cell receptor beta chains drawn from one sample of a study of cytomegalovirus exposure and HLA in healthy donors. Sequencing was performed with immunoSEQ multiplex PCR; in TCRdb, only in-frame clones are kept and a portion is missing. The sample holds around 170,000 clones, 60% to 85% seen once. Sequenced sample: PBMCs. The receptors were sampled from a man between 18 and 35 years old in good health and CMV-seronegative. Each CDR3 is given with its conserved first and last residue. The order of the fields is V gene, J gene, CDR3 length, CDR3 protein.

>TRBV7-3|TRBJ1-6|13
CASATAHNSPLHF
>TRBV7-3|TRBJ2-1|14
CASSPGTSADEQFF
>TRBV5-4|TRBJ2-3|15
CASSFEGILADTQYF
>TRBV5-6|TRBJ1-1|11
CASAGNTEAFF
>TRBV2|TRBJ1-1|13
CASSRQQNTEAFF
>TRBV30|TRBJ2-7|12
CAWGSQGYEQYF
>TRBV7-9|TRBJ2-7|14
CASSGTSVSYEQYF
>TRBV19|TRBJ2-7|18
CASSIKTSGLGTSYEQYF
>TRBV2|TRBJ1-4|13
CASTWTGDEKLFF
>TRBV28|TRBJ1-4|15
CASSPLTGNAEKLFF
>TRBV12-5|TRBJ2-1|15
CASGSDRGGVRGQFF
>TRBV4-1|TRBJ2-7|14
CASSQGETEREQYF
>TRBV25-1|TRBJ2-7|14
CASRGDTSFGEQYF
>TRBV25-1|TRBJ1-1|11
CASRRNTEAFF
>TRBV10-1|TRBJ2-7|15
CASVPRAPSGYEQYF
>TRBV2|TRBJ1-4|15
CASRGHLTTNEKLFF
>TRBV27|TRBJ2-7|15
CASSPQTSGTYEQYF
>TRBV6-5|TRBJ2-1|11
CASSYGAEQFF
>TRBV27|TRBJ1-2|11
CASSGQSGYTF
>TRBV27|TRBJ2-4|15
CASSLSFSVRDIQYF
>TRBV5-4|TRBJ1-1|14
CASSPGQGNTEAFF
>TRBV5-1|TRBJ2-7|16
CASSPHGTGQPYEQYF
>TRBV6-6|TRBJ1-3|12
CTSMKSGNTIYF
>TRBV5-4|-|15
CASSLPQQGNHEQYF
>TRBV30|TRBJ1-1|13
CAWRTDMNTEAFF